One and the same sample provided the 11 T cell receptor beta chains below, sequenced in a study of blood T cells in healthy people across ages. Sample-barcoded 5' priming and a J-beta primer mix drove a second PCR of roughly 7 to 11 cycles. TCRdb itself ran the 5' RACE reads through MiXCR, one entry per CDR3 protein. The sample contains about 640,000 distinct CDR3 sequences, about 54% of which appear only once. Material: blood. These receptors were taken from a man aged 60 to 69 in good health.

The V call is TRBV7-2, the J call TRBJ2-3; D call uncertain. The CDR3 length is 12 residues. The germline V and J ends were trimmed by 5 bases and 8 bases, with 11 bases remaining between them. The V gene's germline CDR1 is SGHTA and CDR2 FQGNSA. Here the CDR3 reads CASSQTSGTQYF. The CDR3 coding sequence is TGTGCCAGCAGCCAAACATCGGGTACGCAGTATTTT.

The rearrangement links TRBV5-1 to TRBJ2-4; possibly TRBD2 for D (5 bases). The tail of the sequence fits TRBJ2-7 better, so the J call may be wrong. CDR3 length: 15 residues. Germline CDR1 reads SGHRS; CDR2 reads YFSETQ. The CDR3 region is CASSLVLGTQNEQYF. CDR3 nucleotide sequence: TGCGCCAGCAGCTTGGTACTAGGAACTCAAAACGAGCAGTACTTC.

The chain has TRBV28 and TRBJ1-1; tentative D call: TRBD1 (6 bases). The germline V gene encodes CDR1 MDHEN and CDR2 SYDVKM. The CDR3 consists of 15 residues. V dropped 6 bases and J dropped 6 bases, with 20 bases sitting between them. The CDR3 region is CASRGLGAGVSEAFF. The CDR3 DNA reads as TGTGCCAGCAGGGGGTTGGGGGCCGGGGTCTCTGAAGCTTTCTTT.

The rearrangement joins TRBV7-6 to TRBJ1-6; D perhaps matches TRBD1 (6 bases). The CDR3 sequence is 15 residues long. V gave up 1 base and J gave up 5 bases, with 9 bases separating them. The germline CDR1 and CDR2 sequences are SGHVS and FNYEAQ. The CDR3 coding sequence is TGTGCCAGCAGCTTAGGTTCAGGGGATAATTCACCCCTCCACTTT. Translated: CASSLGSGDNSPLHF.

The chain is built from TRBV15 and TRBJ2-1; D is perhaps TRBD2 (5 bases). The CDR3 loop spans 12 amino acids. V lost 4 bases to trimming and J lost 9 bases, with 10 bases between them. The V gene's germline CDR1 is LNHNV and CDR2 YYDKDF (reference sequence). The CDR3 DNA sequence: TGTGCCACCAGCACACGGCGGGTTGAGCAGTTCTTC. It translates to CATSTRRVEQFF.

The chain recombines TRBV3-1 with TRBJ2-1; 16 nucleotides align to TRBD2. Trimming took 6 bases from V and 8 from J; bases not matched to a gene: 7. This CDR3 region has 16 residues. Germline V gene data show CDR1 as LGHDT and CDR2 as YNNKEL (reference sequence). Here the CDR3 reads CASSLGLAGGSDEQFF. CDR3 nucleotide sequence: TGTGCCAGCAGTCTGGGACTAGCGGGGGGGTCGGATGAGCAGTTCTTC.

The V call is TRBV7-9, the J call TRBJ2-7, with D perhaps matching TRBD1 or TRBD2 (6 bases each). Near its end, the DNA agrees better with TRBJ2-4, so the J call may be wrong. CDR1 and CDR2 from the germline V gene are SEHNR and FQNEAQ (reference sequence). The CDR3 has 17 residues. The CDR3 here is CASSRRGGLFAKNIQYF. DNA of the CDR3: TGTGCCAGCAGCCGCAGGGGAGGCCTGTTTGCCAAAAACATTCAGTACTTC.

The genes are TRBV20-1 and TRBJ1-5; TRBD1 might be the D (5 bases). Germline-derived CDR1 and CDR2 are DFQATT and SNEGSKA (reference sequence). V was pared by 7 bases and J by 7 bases, with 11 bases between. This CDR3 region has 11 residues. In DNA form, the CDR3 reads TGCAGTGTTGGGGGTACCCAGCCCCAGCATTTT. Encoded protein: CSVGGTQPQHF.

The chain carries TRBV2 and TRBJ1-5; D is unresolved. Trimming took 6 bases from V and 0 from J, leaving 12 bases between them. From germline, CDR1 is SNHLY and CDR2 FYNNEI. The CDR3 length is 15 residues. The CDR3 loop reads CASRAEHHSNQPQHF. In DNA form, the CDR3 reads TGTGCCAGCAGGGCAGAGCACCATAGCAATCAGCCCCAGCATTTT.

The chain has TRBV7-8 and TRBJ2-5, with 16 bases identical to TRBD2. This CDR3 spans 17 amino acids. Trimming at V came to 5 bases and at J to 4 bases, leaving 7 bases not matched to a gene. In germline, CDR1 is SGHVS, CDR2 FQNEAQ. The CDR3 reads CASSLGTSGGAVETQYF. The CDR3 bases are TGTGCCAGCAGCCTGGGGACTAGCGGGGGGGCCGTAGAGACCCAGTACTTC.

V usage is TRBV5-1 and J usage is TRBJ1-2; possibly TRBD1 for D (5 bases). The CDR3 runs to 15 residues. The germline V gene encodes CDR1 SGHRS and CDR2 YFSETQ. The V gene lost 0 bases and the J gene lost 1 base, with 10 bases spanning the gap. The CDR3 nucleotides read TGCGCCAGCAGCTTGGGAGCAGGGTATAACTATGGCTACACCTTC. This sequence encodes CASSLGAGYNYGYTF.